The present T cell receptor beta chain was sequenced within a study of cytomegalovirus exposure and HLA in healthy donors. Background on the study: Inside one of the first data releases sat tens of millions of unique TCRs taken from HLA-typed donors. Findings of the study overall: Per published reports, the classifier diagnosed cytomegalovirus status with high specificity and sensitivity. Later analysis demonstrated an association between a missense DCLRE1C variant and TCR beta V- and J-gene trimming.

Turning to this clone: Its antigen is still unknown.

Both 60 Vbeta primers and 13 Jbeta primers went into the PCR. Using immunoSEQ multiplex PCR, the repertoire was profiled, and TCRdb retains in-frame clones only, with some absent. Among about 110,000 clones listed, approximately 82% were seen once. The sequence was obtained from a man aged 25-45 years in good health and CMV-seropositive. The sample consisted of PBMCs.

The CDR3 sequence: CASSQEWTSGGVGNEQFF. The CDR3 region has the DNA TGCGCCAGCAGCCAAGAATGGACTAGCGGGGGGGTCGGCAATGAGCAGTTCTTC. This chain uses TRBV4-1 with TRBJ2-1; TRBD2 matches 15 bases. The V and J ends lost 0 bases and 6 bases, in that order; junction bases with no gene match: 6. The CDR3 covers 18 residues. Germline V gives CDR1 MGHRA, CDR2 YSYEKL.